The present TCR beta chain was sequenced within a study of T-cell reconstitution after alpha-beta-depleted transplantation in children (dated by TCRdb to the mid-2010s). Broadly, across the study: The study quantitatively tracked T-cell immune reconstitution after TCRalphabeta/CD19-depleted allogeneic hematopoietic cell transplantation in children using TCR repertoire profiling. General conclusions and limits of the study: Over subsequent months, a decline in hyperexpanded clone frequencies was noted, and after one year, T-cell counts and TCRbeta diversity were mostly ascribed to newly produced T cells. Apparently early alphabetaT-cell count recovery about two months after transplant reportedly relied on only several hundred rapidly expanded clones derived from non-depleted graft cells. The high TCRbeta diversity at day 60 in some patients was ascribed to recipient T cells and intrathymic progenitors that had survived conditioning.

This clonotype was seen more than once but under ten times. Its specific antigen is unknown. No much larger clonotype is one base removed from it; base qualities were not supplied. Spanning cysteine to phenylalanine, the CDR3 consists of 15 amino acids. Only the CDR3 DNA is retained, 45 bases long and in frame from the first base. Trimming accounts for 5 bases at V and 3 bases at J, while the number of junction bases matched to no gene is 10. The treatment or condition label of this sample denotes: allogeneic hematopoietic cell transplantation with graft depleted of TCRalphabeta T cells and CD19 B cells. The children who served as transplant recipients had been given grafts of TCRalphabeta/CD19-depleted allogeneic hematopoietic cells. Libraries were constructed by PCR. The listed sequencing device is Illumina HiSeq 2500. Molecular barcoding was employed in the preparation of TCR libraries, with unique molecular identifiers being used to normalize TCRbeta repertoire quantification. The public reads were reanalyzed by TCRdb: fastp trimming at Q25, MiXCR alignment, in-frame beta chains only. One record per CDR3 amino acid sequence lists the most common genes and DNA. The sample contains around 440,000 distinct CDR3 sequences, around 15% of them found a single time. 29% of the sample is taken by the ten largest.

The chain couples TRBV12-3 or TRBV12-4 to TRBJ2-7, with 7 middle bases fitting TRBD2. The TCR was taken from a boy younger than two who had a stem cell transplant for Wiskott-Aldrich syndrome, so the T cells may come from the graft donor. The sequencing used PBMCs, mostly from graft donor cells, collected 360 days after TCRalphabeta/CD19-depleted stem cell transplant. The DNA sequence is TGTGCCAGCAGTAAAGGTCCCGGGACTAACTACGAGCAGTACTTC. Its product reads: CASSKGPGTNYEQYF.